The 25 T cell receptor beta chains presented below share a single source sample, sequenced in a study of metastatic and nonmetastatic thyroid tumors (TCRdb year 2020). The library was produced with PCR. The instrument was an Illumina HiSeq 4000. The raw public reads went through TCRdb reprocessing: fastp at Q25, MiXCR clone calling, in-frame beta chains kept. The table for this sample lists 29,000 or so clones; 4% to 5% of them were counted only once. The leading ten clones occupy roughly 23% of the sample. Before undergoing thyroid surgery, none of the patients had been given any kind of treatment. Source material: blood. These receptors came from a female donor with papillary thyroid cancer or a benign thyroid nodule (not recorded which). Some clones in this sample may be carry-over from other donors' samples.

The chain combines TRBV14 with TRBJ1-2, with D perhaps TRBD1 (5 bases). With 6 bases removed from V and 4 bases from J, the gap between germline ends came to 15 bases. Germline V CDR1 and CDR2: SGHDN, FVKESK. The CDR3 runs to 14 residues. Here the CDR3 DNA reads TGTGCCAGCAGACAGGCAGGGTTAGGCTATGGCTACACCTTC. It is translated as CASRQAGLGYGYTF.

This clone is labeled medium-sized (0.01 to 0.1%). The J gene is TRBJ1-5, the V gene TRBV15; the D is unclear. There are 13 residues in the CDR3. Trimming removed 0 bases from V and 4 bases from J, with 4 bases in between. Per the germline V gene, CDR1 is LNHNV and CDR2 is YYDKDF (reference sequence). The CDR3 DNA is TGTGCCACCAGCAGAGACCGGAATCAGCCCCAGCATTTT. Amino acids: CATSRDRNQPQHF.

This CDR3 reads CASSSGAIGTDTQYF. Here the CDR3 DNA reads TGTGCCAGCAGCTCGGGAGCGATAGGGACAGATACGCAGTATTTT. V usage is TRBV7-2 and J usage is TRBJ2-3; D perhaps matches TRBD2 (6 bases). Germline V gives CDR1 SGHTA, CDR2 FQGNSA. The V end was cut by 4 bases, the J end by 3 bases, with 14 bases between. CDR3 length equals 15 residues.

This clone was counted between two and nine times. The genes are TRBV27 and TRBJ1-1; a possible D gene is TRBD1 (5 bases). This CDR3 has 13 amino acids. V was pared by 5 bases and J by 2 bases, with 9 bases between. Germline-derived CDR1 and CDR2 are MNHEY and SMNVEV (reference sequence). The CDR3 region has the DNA TGTGCCAGCAGTAGTGGGGCCAACACTGAAGCTTTCTTT. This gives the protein CASSSGANTEAFF.

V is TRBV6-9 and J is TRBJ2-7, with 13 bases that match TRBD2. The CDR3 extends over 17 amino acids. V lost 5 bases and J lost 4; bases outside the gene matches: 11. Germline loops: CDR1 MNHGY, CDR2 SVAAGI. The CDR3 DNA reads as TGTGCCAGCAGTAAACTAGCGGGAGGGCCAAATGTATACGAGCAGTACTTC. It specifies CASSKLAGGPNVYEQYF.

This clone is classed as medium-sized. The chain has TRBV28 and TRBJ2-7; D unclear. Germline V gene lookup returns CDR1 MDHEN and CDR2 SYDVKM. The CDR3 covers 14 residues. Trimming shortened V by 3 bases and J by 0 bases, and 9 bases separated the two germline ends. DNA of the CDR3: TGTGCCAGCAGTTTCCGGTCGACCTCCTACGAGCAGTACTTC. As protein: CASSFRSTSYEQYF.

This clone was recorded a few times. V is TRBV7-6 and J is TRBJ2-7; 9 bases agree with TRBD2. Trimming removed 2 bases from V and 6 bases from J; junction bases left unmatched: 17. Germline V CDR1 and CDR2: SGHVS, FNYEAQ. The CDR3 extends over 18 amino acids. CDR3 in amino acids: CASSLLGLAGIFFCEQYF. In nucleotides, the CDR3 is TGTGCCAGCAGCTTACTGGGACTAGCTGGGATTTTCTTTTGCGAGCAGTACTTC.

The CDR3 nucleotides are TGTGCCTGGGGGGACTACCCCAATCAGCCCCAGCATTTT. It specifies CAWGDYPNQPQHF. This chain uses TRBV30 with TRBJ1-5; D possibly corresponds to TRBD1 (5 bases). Germline V CDR1 and CDR2: GTSNPN, SVGIG (reference sequence). V was trimmed by 5 bases and J by 3 bases, leaving 11 bases between them. This CDR3 has 13 residues.

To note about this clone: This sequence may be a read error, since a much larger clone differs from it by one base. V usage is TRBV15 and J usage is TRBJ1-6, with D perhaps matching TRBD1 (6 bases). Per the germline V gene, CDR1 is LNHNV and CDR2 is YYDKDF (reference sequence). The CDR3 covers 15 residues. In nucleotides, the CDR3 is TGTGCCTCCAGCAGCGAAACAGGGAGGGTCTCACCCCTCCACTTT. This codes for CASSSETGRVSPLHF.

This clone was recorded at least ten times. The CDR3 nucleotides are TGTGCCAGCAGCCTTTCATATTCCACTGAAGCTTTCTTT. Its translation is CASSLSYSTEAFF. The genes are TRBV7-2 and TRBJ1-1; D not certain. The V gene lost 5 bases and the J gene lost 4 bases, with 11 bases spanning the gap. The CDR3 is made up of 13 amino acids. The germline V gene encodes CDR1 SGHTA and CDR2 FQGNSA. Combining the CDR3 with reference TRBV7-2 and TRBJ1-1 gives the whole variable domain GAGVSQSPSNKVTEKGKDVELRCDPISGHTALYWYRQSLGQGLEFLIYFQGNSAPDKSGLPSDRFSAERTGGSVSTLTIQRTQQEDSAVYLCASSLSYSTEAFFGQGTRLTVV.

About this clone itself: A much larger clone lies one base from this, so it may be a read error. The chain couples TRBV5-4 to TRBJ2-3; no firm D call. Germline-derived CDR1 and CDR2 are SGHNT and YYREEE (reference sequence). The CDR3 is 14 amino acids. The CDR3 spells CASILGRNTDTQYF. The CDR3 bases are TGTGCCAGCATCTTGGGCCGGAACACAGATACGCAGTATTTT.

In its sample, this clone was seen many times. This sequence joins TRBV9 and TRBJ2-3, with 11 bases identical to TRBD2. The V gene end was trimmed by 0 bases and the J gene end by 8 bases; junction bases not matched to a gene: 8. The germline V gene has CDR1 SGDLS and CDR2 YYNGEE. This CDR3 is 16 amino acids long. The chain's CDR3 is CASSVGSSGRGGTQYF. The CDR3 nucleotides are TGTGCCAGCAGCGTAGGTAGTAGCGGGAGGGGAGGTACGCAGTATTTT.

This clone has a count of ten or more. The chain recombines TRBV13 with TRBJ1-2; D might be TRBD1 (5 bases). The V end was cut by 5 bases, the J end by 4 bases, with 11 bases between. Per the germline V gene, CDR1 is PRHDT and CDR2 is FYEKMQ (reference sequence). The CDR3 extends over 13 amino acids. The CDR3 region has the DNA TGTGCCAGCAGCCCGGACGGGACCTATGGCTACACCTTC. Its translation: CASSPDGTYGYTF.

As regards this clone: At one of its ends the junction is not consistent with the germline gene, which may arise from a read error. The CDR3 protein is CASTYRTGTQRSPLHF. The DNA of the CDR3 is TGTGCCAGCACTTACCGCACTGGGACCCAGAGATCACCCCTCCACTTT. This chain uses TRBV6-5 with TRBJ1-6; possible D gene TRBD1, 5 bases. The germline V gene has CDR1 MNHEY and CDR2 SVGAGI. CDR3 length equals 16 residues.

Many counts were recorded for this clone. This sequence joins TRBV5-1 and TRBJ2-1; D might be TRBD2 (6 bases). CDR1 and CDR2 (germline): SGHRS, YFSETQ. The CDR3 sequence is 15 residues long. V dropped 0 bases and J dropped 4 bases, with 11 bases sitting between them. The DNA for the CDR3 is TGCGCCAGCAGCTTGGCCGGCGGGGATTACAATGAGCAGTTCTTC. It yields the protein CASSLAGGDYNEQFF.

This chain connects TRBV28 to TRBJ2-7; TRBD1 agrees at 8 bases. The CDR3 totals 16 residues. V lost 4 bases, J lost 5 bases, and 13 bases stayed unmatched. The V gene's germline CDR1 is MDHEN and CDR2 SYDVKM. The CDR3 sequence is CASSSVPVQGVNEQYF. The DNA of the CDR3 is TGTGCCAGCAGTTCCGTCCCGGTACAGGGGGTTAACGAGCAGTACTTC.

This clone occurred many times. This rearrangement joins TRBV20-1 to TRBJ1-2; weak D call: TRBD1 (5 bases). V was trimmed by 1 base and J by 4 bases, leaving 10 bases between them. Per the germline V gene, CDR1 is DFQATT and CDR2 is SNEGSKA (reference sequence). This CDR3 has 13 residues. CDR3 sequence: CSARAQDTYGYTF. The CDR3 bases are TGCAGTGCTAGAGCCCAGGACACCTATGGCTACACCTTC.

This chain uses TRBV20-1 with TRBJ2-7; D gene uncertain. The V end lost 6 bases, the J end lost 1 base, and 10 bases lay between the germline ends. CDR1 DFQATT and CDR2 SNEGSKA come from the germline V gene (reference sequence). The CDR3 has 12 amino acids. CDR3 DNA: TGCAGTGCCCCGGACGGATCCTACGAGCAGTACTTC. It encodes CSAPDGSYEQYF.

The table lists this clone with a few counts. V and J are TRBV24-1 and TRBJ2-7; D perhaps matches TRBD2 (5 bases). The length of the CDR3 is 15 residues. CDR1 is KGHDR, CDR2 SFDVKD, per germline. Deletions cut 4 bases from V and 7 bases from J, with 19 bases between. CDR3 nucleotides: TGTGCCACCAGTGACACCTCGGGGTCTGGTGGAGAGCAGTACTTC. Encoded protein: CATSDTSGSGGEQYF.

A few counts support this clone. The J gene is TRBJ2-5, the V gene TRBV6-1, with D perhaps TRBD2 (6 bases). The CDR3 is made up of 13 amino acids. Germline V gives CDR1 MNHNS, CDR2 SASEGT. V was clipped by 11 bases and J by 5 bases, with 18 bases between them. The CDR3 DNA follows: TGTGCCGTCCGGGCTTCGGGAGCCGAGACCCAGTACTTC. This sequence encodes CAVRASGAETQYF.

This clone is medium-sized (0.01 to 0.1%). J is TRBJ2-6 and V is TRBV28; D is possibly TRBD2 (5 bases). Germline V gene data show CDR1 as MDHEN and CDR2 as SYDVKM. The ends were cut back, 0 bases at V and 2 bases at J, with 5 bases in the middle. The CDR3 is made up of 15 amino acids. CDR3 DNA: TGTGCCAGCAGTTTATGGGGAGCTGGGGCCAACGTCCTGACTTTC. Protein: CASSLWGAGANVLTF.

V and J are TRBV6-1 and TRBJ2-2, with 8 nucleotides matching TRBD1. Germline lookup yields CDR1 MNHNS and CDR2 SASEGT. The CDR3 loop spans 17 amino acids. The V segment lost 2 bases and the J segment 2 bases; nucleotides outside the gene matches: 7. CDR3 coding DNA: TGTGCCAGCAGTGAATTAGGGGGACAGGCAAACACCGGGGAGCTGTTTTTT. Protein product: CASSELGGQANTGELFF.

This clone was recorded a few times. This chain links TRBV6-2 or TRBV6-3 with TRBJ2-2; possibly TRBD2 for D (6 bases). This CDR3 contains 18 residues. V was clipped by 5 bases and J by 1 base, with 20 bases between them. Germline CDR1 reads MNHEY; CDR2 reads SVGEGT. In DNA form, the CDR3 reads TGTGCCAGCAGTCCGCCCCGGGGGTGGGAACGGAACACCGGGGAGCTGTTTTTT. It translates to CASSPPRGWERNTGELFF.

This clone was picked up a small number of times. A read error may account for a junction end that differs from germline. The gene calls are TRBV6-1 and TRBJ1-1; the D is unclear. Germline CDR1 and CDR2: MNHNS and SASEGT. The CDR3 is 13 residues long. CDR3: CVSSLAKNTEAFF. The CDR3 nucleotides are TGTGTCAGCAGCCTCGCGAAGAACACTGAAGCTTTCTTT.

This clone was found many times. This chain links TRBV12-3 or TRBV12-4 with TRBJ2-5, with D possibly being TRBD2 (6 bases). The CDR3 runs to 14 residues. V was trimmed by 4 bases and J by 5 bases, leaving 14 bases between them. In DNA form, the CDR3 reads TGTGCCAGCAGTTCGTTCGACGGAGGGGAGACCCAGTACTTC. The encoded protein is CASSSFDGGETQYF.